What follows is one TCR beta chain and its context. Its antigen is currently unknown. The sample is drawn from a study of cytomegalovirus exposure and HLA in healthy donors. Study-wide points: There were fewer than 200 TCR beta chains listed as cytomegalovirus-associated. For TCR beta chains, V- and J-gene trimming was later linked to a missense DCLRE1C variant.

Amplification used 60 Vbeta primers and 13 Jbeta primers. TCRdb keeps only in-frame clones here, not all; method: immunoSEQ multiplex PCR. The sample yields about 200,000 clones, 70% to 90% seen once. There are 11 residues in the CDR3. Per germline, CDR1 SGHTA and CDR2 FQGNSA. The ends were cut back, 5 bases at V and 1 base at J, with 3 bases in the middle. The V gene is TRBV7-2, the J gene TRBJ2-7; D is undetermined. This TCR came from a woman aged 18-29 years in good health and CMV-seronegative. The source material was PBMCs. The CDR3 DNA follows: TGTGCCAGCAGCCGGTCCTACGAGCAGTACTTC. It yields the protein CASSRSYEQYF.